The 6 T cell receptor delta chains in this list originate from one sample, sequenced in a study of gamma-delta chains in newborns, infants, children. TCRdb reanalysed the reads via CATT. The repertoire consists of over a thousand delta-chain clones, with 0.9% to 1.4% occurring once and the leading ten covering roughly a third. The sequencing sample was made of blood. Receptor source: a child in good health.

In DNA, the CDR3 is TGTGCCTGTGACGGCCCACTGGGGGAATCCGATAAACTCATCTTT. It yields the protein CACDGPLGESDKLIF. This rearrangement joins TRDV2 to TRDJ1, with TRDD3 matching 9 bases. V trimming: 3 bases; J trimming: 3 bases; junction bases outside the gene matches: 7. This CDR3 spans 15 amino acids. CDR1 is GEAIGNYY, CDR2 EKD, per germline.

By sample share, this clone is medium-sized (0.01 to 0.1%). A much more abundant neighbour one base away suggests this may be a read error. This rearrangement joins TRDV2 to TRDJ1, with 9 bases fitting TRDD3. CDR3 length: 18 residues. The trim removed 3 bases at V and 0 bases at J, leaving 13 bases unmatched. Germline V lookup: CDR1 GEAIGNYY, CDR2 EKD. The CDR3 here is CACDLIPGDTRYTDKLIF. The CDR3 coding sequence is TGTGCCTGTGACCTTATACCGGGGGATACACGGTACACCGATAAACTCATCTTT.

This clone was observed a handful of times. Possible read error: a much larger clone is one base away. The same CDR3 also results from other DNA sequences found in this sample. DNA for the CDR3: TGTGCCTGTGACACCCTACTCCATCCAAACACCGATAAACTCATCTTC. This gives the protein CACDTLLHPNTDKLIF. The chain carries TRDV2 and TRDJ1; D unresolved. The CDR3 runs to 16 residues. Germline lookup yields CDR1 GEAIGNYY and CDR2 EKD.

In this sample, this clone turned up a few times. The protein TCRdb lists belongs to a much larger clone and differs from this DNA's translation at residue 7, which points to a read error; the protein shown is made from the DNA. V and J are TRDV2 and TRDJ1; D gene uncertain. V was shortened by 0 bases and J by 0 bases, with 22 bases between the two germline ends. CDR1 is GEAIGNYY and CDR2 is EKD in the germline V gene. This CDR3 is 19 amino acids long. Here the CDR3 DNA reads TGTGCCTGTGACACCGTGCATAGGAGCCTTACCTCACACACCGATAAACTCATCTTT. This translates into CACDTVHRSLTSHTDKLIF.

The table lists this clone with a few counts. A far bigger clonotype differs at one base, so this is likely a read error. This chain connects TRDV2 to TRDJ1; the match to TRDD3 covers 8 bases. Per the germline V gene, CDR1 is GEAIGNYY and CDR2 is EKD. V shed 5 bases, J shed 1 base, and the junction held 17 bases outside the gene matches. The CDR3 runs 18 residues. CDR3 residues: CACGAILGASRGTDKLIF. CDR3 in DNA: TGTGCCTGTGGCGCGATACTGGGGGCTAGTCGCGGCACCGATAAACTCATCTTT.

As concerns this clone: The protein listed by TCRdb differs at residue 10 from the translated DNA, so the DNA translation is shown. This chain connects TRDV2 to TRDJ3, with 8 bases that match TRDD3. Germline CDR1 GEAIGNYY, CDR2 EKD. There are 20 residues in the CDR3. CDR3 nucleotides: TGTGCCTGTGACACTATGGCTGGGGGACGCGGCTCCTGGGACACCCGACAGACGTTTTTC. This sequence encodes CACDTMAGGRGSWDTRQTFF.